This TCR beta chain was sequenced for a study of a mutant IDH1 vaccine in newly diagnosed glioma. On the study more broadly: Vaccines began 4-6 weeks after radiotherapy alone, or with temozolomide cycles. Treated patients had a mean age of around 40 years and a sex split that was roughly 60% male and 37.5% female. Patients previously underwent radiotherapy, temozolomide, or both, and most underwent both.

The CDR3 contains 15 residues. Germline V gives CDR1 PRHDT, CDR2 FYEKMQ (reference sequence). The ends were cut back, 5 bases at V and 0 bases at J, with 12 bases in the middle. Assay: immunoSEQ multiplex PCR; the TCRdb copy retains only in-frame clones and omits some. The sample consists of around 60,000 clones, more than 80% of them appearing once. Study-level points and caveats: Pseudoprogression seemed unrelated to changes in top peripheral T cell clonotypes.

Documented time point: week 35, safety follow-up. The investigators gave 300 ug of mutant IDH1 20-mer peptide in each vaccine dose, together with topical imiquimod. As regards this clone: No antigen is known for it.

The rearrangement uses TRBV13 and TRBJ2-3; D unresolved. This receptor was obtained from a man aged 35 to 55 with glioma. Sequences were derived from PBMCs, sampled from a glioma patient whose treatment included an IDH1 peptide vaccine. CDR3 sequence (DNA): TGTGCCAGCAGCCGTCCGGAATCTAGCACAGATACGCAGTATTTT. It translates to CASSRPESSTDTQYF.